These T cell receptor beta chains were read from a single sample in a study of OX40 agonist ivuxolimab in advanced cancers. TCRdb's table, derived via immunoSEQ multiplex PCR, lists solely in-frame clones and lacks some. This sample has 45,000 to 55,000 clones; about 88% occur once, and the top ten carry roughly 0.67%. Sequenced here: CD4+ or CD8+ T cells sorted from blood, sampled in a trial of the OX40 agonist ivuxolimab. These TCRs come from an adult with an advanced solid tumor such as melanoma, head and neck, liver or kidney cancer. Both conserved end residues are part of each CDR3. Each record gives: J gene, V gene, CDR3 protein.

j_gene: TRBJ1-4; v_gene: TRBV30; CDR3aa: CAWSVPYRATNEKLFF
j_gene: TRBJ2-7; v_gene: TRBV7-9; CDR3aa: CATEGTYEQYF
j_gene: TRBJ2-1; v_gene: TRBV7-3; CDR3aa: CASSLLVGTSGMGEQFF
j_gene: TRBJ2-2; v_gene: TRBV5-1; CDR3aa: CASKGTGDTNTGELFF
j_gene: TRBJ2-4; v_gene: TRBV27; CDR3aa: CASSLTGAKNIQYF
j_gene: TRBJ2-7; v_gene: TRBV7-6; CDR3aa: CASSLGGGLHEQYF
j_gene: TRBJ1-1; v_gene: TRBV19; CDR3aa: CASSIDGARDTEAFF
j_gene: TRBJ2-1; v_gene: TRBV28; CDR3aa: CASRGAGASFNEQFF
j_gene: TRBJ2-1; v_gene: TRBV15; CDR3aa: CATSRDPAGANNEQFF
j_gene: TRBJ1-2; v_gene: TRBV5-1; CDR3aa: CASSPRVGKNYGYTF
j_gene: TRBJ1-2; v_gene: TRBV6-5; CDR3aa: CATGSRDRGYGYTF
j_gene: TRBJ2-2; v_gene: TRBV9; CDR3aa: CASSVDLAGGPRGELFF
j_gene: TRBJ2-1; v_gene: TRBV6-1; CDR3aa: CASSSSDSSYNEQFF
j_gene: TRBJ1-1; v_gene: TRBV29-1; CDR3aa: CSASTGVNTEAFF
j_gene: TRBJ1-2; v_gene: TRBV7-9; CDR3aa: CASSFQNYGYTF
j_gene: -; v_gene: TRBV21-1; CDR3aa: CASSTRQRNSYEQYF
j_gene: TRBJ2-5; v_gene: TRBV13; CDR3aa: CASSTILGRETQYF
j_gene: TRBJ2-5; v_gene: TRBV7-9; CDR3aa: CASSAMTGVETQYF
j_gene: TRBJ2-1; v_gene: TRBV10-2; CDR3aa: CASSASQSFGEQFF
j_gene: TRBJ2-4; v_gene: TRBV7-2; CDR3aa: CASSLIGNKNIQYF
j_gene: TRBJ2-1; v_gene: TRBV2; CDR3aa: CASSPQGASYNEQFF
j_gene: -; v_gene: TRBV5-1; CDR3aa: CASSLNEPGLALYEQYF
j_gene: TRBJ2-1; v_gene: TRBV5-4; CDR3aa: CASSFPGGEQFF
j_gene: TRBJ2-1; v_gene: TRBV10-2; CDR3aa: CASSGGLLRNEQFF
j_gene: TRBJ1-2; v_gene: TRBV25-1; CDR3aa: CASSESGRSYGYTF
j_gene: TRBJ2-1; v_gene: TRBV18; CDR3aa: CASSLSYNEQFF
j_gene: TRBJ2-7; v_gene: TRBV5-1; CDR3aa: CASRVIAGSSYEQYF
j_gene: TRBJ2-5; v_gene: TRBV5-4; CDR3aa: CASSLPTVMETQYF
j_gene: TRBJ1-4; v_gene: TRBV4-2; CDR3aa: CASSQTWSKDEKLFF
j_gene: TRBJ2-6; v_gene: TRBV5-1; CDR3aa: CASSVGTTGANVLTF
j_gene: TRBJ2-3; v_gene: TRBV11-3; CDR3aa: CASSLLLSPSTDTQYF
j_gene: TRBJ2-1; v_gene: TRBV6-5; CDR3aa: CASSYRGTEQFF
j_gene: TRBJ2-5; v_gene: TRBV5-4; CDR3aa: CASSPTGSGQETQYF
j_gene: TRBJ2-5; v_gene: TRBV28; CDR3aa: CASSLEGGARETQYF
j_gene: TRBJ2-2; v_gene: TRBV4-1; CDR3aa: CASSPWLSTNANTGELFF
j_gene: TRBJ1-2; v_gene: TRBV6-5; CDR3aa: CASSYGTDYGYTF